One and the same sample provided the 27 T cell receptor beta chains below, sequenced in a study of cytomegalovirus exposure and HLA in healthy donors. The PCR contained 60 Vbeta and 13 Jbeta primers. The repertoire was sequenced with immunoSEQ multiplex PCR; TCRdb's copy has only in-frame clones and lacks some. Seen here are about 190,000 clones, more than 65% observed once, and the top ten hold 2.5% to 4%. The sequencing input was PBMCs. The receptors shown here come from a woman younger than 45 in good health and CMV-seropositive.

The V call is TRBV6-1, the J call TRBJ1-5, with D possibly TRBD1 on 5 matching bases. This CDR3 contains 14 residues. Germline lookup yields CDR1 MNHNS and CDR2 SASEGT. Trimming pared 7 bases from V and 9 bases from J, leaving 19 bases between. For the CDR3, the DNA is TGTGCCAGCACCGAGGTTAGGCGGCAGGGGCCCCAGCATTTT. Protein sequence: CASTEVRRQGPQHF.

With regard to this clone: Other nucleotide sequences in the sample specify the same CDR3. The J gene is TRBJ1-1, the V gene TRBV28, with D possibly being TRBD1 (6 bases). Germline-derived CDR1 and CDR2 are MDHEN and SYDVKM. The CDR3 is made up of 13 amino acids. V was cut by 5 bases and J by 1 base, with 8 bases left in between. For the CDR3, the DNA is TGTGCCAGCAGTCCGGGACAGAACACTGAAGCTTTCTTT. Translated: CASSPGQNTEAFF.

The chain has TRBV7-2 and TRBJ1-1; the D gene is possibly TRBD1 (6 bases). The CDR3 covers 14 residues. CDR1 SGHTA and CDR2 FQGNSA come from the germline V gene. The V end was cut by 5 bases, the J end by 8 bases, with 18 bases between. The chain's CDR3 is CASSTIWGGGEAFF. CDR3 bases: TGTGCCAGCAGCACCATTTGGGGTGGGGGCGAAGCTTTCTTT.

The V and J genes are TRBV7-2 and TRBJ2-1; 7 bases map to TRBD2. The germline CDR1 and CDR2 sequences are SGHTA and FQGNSA. The CDR3 is made up of 16 amino acids. Germline trimming cut 2 bases from V and 4 bases from J; bases unmatched to any gene: 8. CDR3 DNA: TGTGCCAGCAGCTTAAGTAAGGCTAGCGGATACAATGAGCAGTTCTTC. Its protein product is CASSLSKASGYNEQFF.

The CDR3 here is CASVIQDSYEQYF. In DNA, the CDR3 is TGTGCCTCCGTGATTCAGGACTCCTACGAGCAGTACTTC. The chain employs TRBV5-5 and TRBJ2-7; unclear D gene. Germline loops: CDR1 SGHKS, CDR2 YYEKEE (reference sequence). V was pared by 10 bases and J by 0 bases, with 14 bases between. This CDR3 is built from 13 residues. Full variable domain (remainder filled in from reference TRBV5-5 and TRBJ2-7): DAGVTQSPTHLIKTRGQQVTLRCSPISGHKSVSWYQQVLGQGPQFIFQYYEKEERGRGNFPDRFSARQFPNYSSELNVNALLLGDSALYLCASVIQDSYEQYFGPGTRLTVT.

This clone was observed a few times. The chain is built from TRBV5-8 and TRBJ2-7, with a possible D match to TRBD1 (7 bases). Trimming cost V 0 bases and J 3 bases, with 10 bases left between them. The CDR3 extends over 14 amino acids. In germline, CDR1 is SGHTS, CDR2 YDEGEE. In DNA, the CDR3 is TGTGCCAGCAGCTTGGCTCAGGGGGGCTACGAGCAGTACTTC. Translating gives CASSLAQGGYEQYF.

This clone was seen more than once but under ten times. This rearrangement joins TRBV28 to TRBJ1-5, with 7 bases aligning to TRBD1. This CDR3 region has 16 residues. J gave up 0 bases and V 7 bases, and 9 bases lay outside the gene matches. Germline CDR1 and CDR2: MDHEN and SYDVKM. This CDR3 reads CASKLGTAYSNQPQHF. In DNA form, the CDR3 reads TGTGCCAGCAAGTTGGGGACAGCATATAGCAATCAGCCCCAGCATTTT.

The chain combines TRBV29-1 with TRBJ2-7; TRBD2 matches at 11 bases. CDR1 is SQVTM, CDR2 ANQGSEA, per germline. The CDR3 length is 15 residues. Trimming took 4 bases from V and 5 from J; bases not matched to a gene: 10. CDR3 protein: CSVGSSGRRGHEQYF. In DNA form, the CDR3 reads TGCAGCGTTGGGTCTAGCGGGAGGCGCGGCCACGAGCAGTACTTC.

This chain connects TRBV4-1 to TRBJ2-7, with D perhaps matching TRBD2 (7 bases). There are 17 residues in the CDR3. With 3 bases removed from V and 4 bases from J, the gap between germline ends came to 22 bases. Germline assignment: CDR1 MGHRA and CDR2 YSYEKL. CDR3 bases: TGCGCCAGCAGCCATCCCCCGGGGGCGGGAGAGAGATACGAGCAGTACTTC. It translates to CASSHPPGAGERYEQYF.

The chain combines TRBV7-9 with TRBJ1-2; 7 bases match TRBD1. The length of the CDR3 is 13 residues. After removal of 5 bases from V and 3 bases from J, the junction contained 3 bases not matched to a gene. Germline V gene lookup returns CDR1 SEHNR and CDR2 FQNEAQ (reference sequence). As DNA, the CDR3 is TGTGCCAGCAGCGTGGGACAGTACTATGGCTACACCTTC. This codes for CASSVGQYYGYTF.

This sequence joins TRBV6-1 and TRBJ2-4; D is unresolved. This CDR3 is 13 amino acids long. The V gene lost 5 bases and the J gene lost 1 base, with 6 bases spanning the gap. CDR1 MNHNS and CDR2 SASEGT come from the germline V gene. The CDR3 nucleotides are TGTGCCAGCAGTCGAGCGGCCAAAAACATTCAGTACTTC. This codes for CASSRAAKNIQYF.

This chain uses TRBV27 with TRBJ2-3; 12 bases match TRBD2. Germline CDR1 is MNHEY and CDR2 is SMNVEV (reference sequence). The V segment lost 5 bases and the J segment 6 bases; nucleotides outside the gene matches: 18. CDR3 size: 19 residues. The DNA of the CDR3 is TGTGCCAGCAGTCACCCGCGGACTAGCGGGATTCTAAGTGGGGATACGCAGTATTTT. It translates to CASSHPRTSGILSGDTQYF.

The chain joins TRBV4-1 to TRBJ2-2, with 8 positions matching TRBD1. The CDR3 consists of 15 residues. In germline, CDR1 is MGHRA, CDR2 YSYEKL. V was pared by 6 bases and J by 0 bases, with 3 bases of the junction left unmatched. The DNA for the CDR3 is TGCGCCAGCAGGAAACAGGGGGCGAACACCGGGGAGCTGTTTTTT. Its translation is CASRKQGANTGELFF.

CDR3 sequence reads: CASPSRVAGGPGGEQFF. CDR3 sequence (DNA): TGTGCCAGCCCCTCGCGGGTGGCGGGAGGGCCCGGCGGTGAGCAGTTCTTC. The chain carries TRBV13 and TRBJ2-1, with TRBD2 identical over 9 bases. V lost 8 bases, J lost 9 bases, and 20 bases stayed unmatched. Germline V gene lookup returns CDR1 PRHDT and CDR2 FYEKMQ (reference sequence). The CDR3 loop spans 17 amino acids.

The V and J genes are TRBV19 and TRBJ2-1; 7 nucleotides match TRBD2. This CDR3 comprises 16 residues. V lost 5 bases to trimming and J lost 3 bases; unmatched junction nucleotides: 10. CDR1 is LNHDA, CDR2 SQIVND, per germline (reference sequence). The CDR3 reads CASSSGSSGNYNEQFF. The CDR3 nucleotides are TGTGCCAGTAGTTCGGGTTCTAGCGGCAACTACAATGAGCAGTTCTTC.

Only one count was recorded for this clone. This chain uses TRBV28 with TRBJ1-2; 7 bases line up with TRBD1. V lost 4 bases and J lost 4; bases outside the gene matches: 12. Germline V gives CDR1 MDHEN, CDR2 SYDVKM. This CDR3 has 16 residues. CDR3 nucleotide sequence: TGTGCCAGCAGTTCCTCCGACAGGGTTTCTGGCTATGGCTACACCTTC. Its translation is CASSSSDRVSGYGYTF.

The V and J genes are TRBV19 and TRBJ2-5; a possible D gene is TRBD2 (6 bases). Germline CDR1 is LNHDA and CDR2 is SQIVND (reference sequence). The CDR3 spans 14 residues. V was shortened by 4 bases and J by 1 base, with 10 bases between the two germline ends. The DNA for the CDR3 is TGTGCCAGTAGTACGAGGGACTTCCAAGAGACCCAGTACTTC. Translating it yields CASSTRDFQETQYF.

The rearrangement uses TRBV27 and TRBJ2-7; D is perhaps TRBD2 (6 bases). Germline CDR1 is MNHEY and CDR2 is SMNVEV (reference sequence). The V gene lost 5 bases and the J gene lost 0 bases, with 17 bases spanning the gap. CDR3 length: 16 amino acids. The CDR3, as DNA: TGTGCCAGCAGTGAAGGGCCAACCGGGAGCTCCTACGAGCAGTACTTC. This gives the protein CASSEGPTGSSYEQYF.

J is TRBJ2-7 and V is TRBV19, with D perhaps matching TRBD2 (6 bases). V was pared by 6 bases and J by 5 bases, with 14 bases between. Per germline, CDR1 LNHDA and CDR2 SQIVND (reference sequence). This CDR3 region has 13 residues. The CDR3 loop reads CASSPLGGNEQYF. The CDR3, as DNA: TGTGCCAGTAGCCCCCTCGGAGGGAACGAGCAGTACTTC. The complete variable domain, with remaining parts taken from reference TRBV19 and TRBJ2-7, reads DGGITQSPKYLFRKEGQNVTLSCEQNLNHDAMYWYRQDPGQGLRLIYYSQIVNDFQKGDIAEGYSVSREKKESFPLTVTSAQKNPTAFYLCASSPLGGNEQYFGPGTRLTVT.

The chain links TRBV5-1 to TRBJ2-3, with D maybe TRBD2 (6 bases). The germline V gene encodes CDR1 SGHRS and CDR2 YFSETQ. CDR3 length: 19 residues. V was pared by 1 base and J by 4 bases, with 25 bases between. The CDR3 reads CASSLTNHGGKRYPDTQYF. For the CDR3, the DNA is TGCGCCAGCAGCTTGACAAACCACGGCGGGAAACGATACCCAGATACGCAGTATTTT.

The V call is TRBV9, the J call TRBJ2-1; D might be TRBD2 (6 bases). V lost 0 bases and J lost 4, with 11 bases in between. The CDR3 has 15 residues. The germline V gene has CDR1 SGDLS and CDR2 YYNGEE. Here the CDR3 DNA reads TGTGCCAGCAGCGTAGCACTAGCAGAGTACAATGAGCAGTTCTTC. It specifies CASSVALAEYNEQFF.

The chain combines TRBV28 with TRBJ1-1; D may be TRBD1 (6 bases). This CDR3 spans 11 amino acids. V lost 6 bases and J lost 4, with 6 bases in between. Germline CDR1 MDHEN, CDR2 SYDVKM. The chain's CDR3 is CASSRGTEAFF. The DNA for the CDR3 is TGTGCCAGCAGCAGGGGCACTGAAGCTTTCTTT.

The chain employs TRBV20-1 and TRBJ1-5, with D unclear. The CDR3 sequence is 11 residues long. Germline CDR1 is DFQATT and CDR2 is SNEGSKA (reference sequence). The ends were cut back, 4 bases at V and 4 bases at J, with 5 bases in the middle. This CDR3 is CSATGNQPQHF. In DNA form, the CDR3 reads TGCAGTGCTACGGGGAATCAGCCCCAGCATTTT.

CDR3 loop: CSAMEGLAGITGELFF. The CDR3 region has the DNA TGCAGCGCCATGGAGGGACTAGCGGGTATCACCGGGGAGCTGTTTTTT. The V and J genes are TRBV29-1 and TRBJ2-2, with 12 bases identical to TRBD2. The V gene end was trimmed by 7 bases and the J gene end by 4 bases; junction bases not matched to a gene: 10. CDR1 and CDR2 (germline): SQVTM, ANQGSEA. CDR3 size: 16 residues.

V and J are TRBV2 and TRBJ2-1; the match to TRBD2 covers 8 bases. Germline CDR1 reads SNHLY; CDR2 reads FYNNEI. V shed 4 bases and J 8 bases; nucleotides not matched to a gene: 10. The CDR3 is 15 residues long. The CDR3 DNA reads TGTGCCAGCAGTGGGGGACTAGGAGGCATGGATGAGCAGTTCTTC. Amino acids: CASSGGLGGMDEQFF.

V usage is TRBV7-9 and J usage is TRBJ2-5; D perhaps matches TRBD2 (6 bases). The V end was cut by 1 base, the J end by 4 bases, with 7 bases between. This CDR3 is built from 13 residues. Germline loops: CDR1 SEHNR, CDR2 FQNEAQ (reference sequence). The CDR3 loop is CASSLVGGETQYF. The CDR3 coding sequence is TGTGCCAGCAGCTTAGTGGGGGGAGAGACCCAGTACTTC.

This clone was counted between two and nine times. V usage is TRBV5-4 and J usage is TRBJ2-1; TRBD1 agrees at 7 bases. With 4 bases clipped from V and 0 bases from J, the junction kept 7 bases outside the gene matches. The CDR3 is made up of 16 amino acids. Germline V lookup: CDR1 SGHNT, CDR2 YYREEE (reference sequence). Here the CDR3 reads CASSRGQDSSYNEQFF. CDR3 DNA: TGTGCCAGCAGCCGTGGACAGGACAGCTCCTACAATGAGCAGTTCTTC.